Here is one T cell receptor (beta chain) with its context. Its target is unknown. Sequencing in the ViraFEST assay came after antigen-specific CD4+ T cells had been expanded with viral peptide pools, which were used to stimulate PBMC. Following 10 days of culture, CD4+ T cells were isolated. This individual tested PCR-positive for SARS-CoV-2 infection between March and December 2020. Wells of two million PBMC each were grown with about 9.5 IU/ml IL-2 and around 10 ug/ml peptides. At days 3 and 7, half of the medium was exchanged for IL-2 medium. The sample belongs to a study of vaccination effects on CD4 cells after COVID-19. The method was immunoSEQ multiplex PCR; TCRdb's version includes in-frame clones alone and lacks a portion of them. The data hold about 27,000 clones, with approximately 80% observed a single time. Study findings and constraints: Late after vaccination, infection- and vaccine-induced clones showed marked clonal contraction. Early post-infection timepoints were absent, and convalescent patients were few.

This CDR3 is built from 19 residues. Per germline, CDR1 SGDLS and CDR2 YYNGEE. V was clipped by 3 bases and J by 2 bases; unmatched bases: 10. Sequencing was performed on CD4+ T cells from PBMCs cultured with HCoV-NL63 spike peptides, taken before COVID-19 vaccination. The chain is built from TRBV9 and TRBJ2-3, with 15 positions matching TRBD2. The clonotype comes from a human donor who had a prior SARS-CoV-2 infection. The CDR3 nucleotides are TGTGCCAGCAGCGAGGGACTAGCGGGGGGAACTGACCCCACAGATACGCAGTATTTT. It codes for CASSEGLAGGTDPTDTQYF. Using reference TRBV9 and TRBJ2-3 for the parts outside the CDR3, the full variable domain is DSGVTQTPKHLITATGQRVTLRCSPRSGDLSVYWYQQSLDQGLQFLIQYYNGEERAKGNILERFSAQQFPDLHSELNLSSLELGDSALYFCASSEGLAGGTDPTDTQYFGPGTRLTVL.